The present entry profiles one TCR beta chain with its context. Its antigen is unknown. Healthy donors had no documented immune events, such as infections, while sampled. The record originates from a study of identifying expanded T cells in peripheral blood. Findings and limits, study-wide: Approximately 1.1 clones differed between technical replicates, versus about 17 and 20 over time.

Germline-derived CDR1 and CDR2 are SGHVS and FQNEAQ. V shed 5 bases and J shed 2 bases, with 11 bases lying between them. This CDR3 region has 14 residues. Using immunoSEQ multiplex PCR, the repertoire was profiled, and TCRdb retains in-frame clones only, with some absent. The sample shows some 78,000 clones, 88% of them seen only once. Material: blood. The clonotype originates from a person aged 18 to 70 in good health. The chain joins TRBV7-8 to TRBJ2-3; D might be TRBD2 (6 bases). CDR3 loop: CASSPGRNTDTQYF. CDR3 coding DNA: TGTGCCAGCAGCCCGGGGAGGAACACAGATACGCAGTATTTT.